This TCR beta chain was observed in a study of beta chain features in type 1 diabetes. Isolated RNA was reverse transcribed in full, so expressed TCRB transcripts were sequenced. Sequencing of naive, central memory and regulatory T cell samples gave an average of around 4 million reads. Generated by immunoSEQ multiplex PCR, the TCRdb table keeps only in-frame clones and is missing some. The profile shows some 400,000 clones, over 13% of them singletons. This clone was detected a few times. Its specificity is not known. Purities over 95% were achieved in all sorted populations. Study-wide points: The study found moderately but significantly shorter TCRB CDR3s in all four CD4+ subsets of Type 1 diabetes patients. Cells with high TCR expression could be over-represented by cDNA sequencing.

CDR1 is LNHDA, CDR2 SQIVND, per germline (reference sequence). The CDR3 consists of 16 residues. Trimming removed 5 bases from V and 6 bases from J; junction bases left unmatched: 12. The specimen was naive CD4+ T cells from blood. The clonotype was recovered from a young woman in good health. The rearrangement uses TRBV19 and TRBJ2-3, with TRBD1 identical over 9 bases. CDR3 nucleotides: TGTGCCAGTAGTCTCTCCGGGACAGGGTTTTCGGATACGCAGTATTTT. Translating gives CASSLSGTGFSDTQYF. The whole variable domain, filled in from reference TRBV19 and TRBJ2-3, reads DGGITQSPKYLFRKEGQNVTLSCEQNLNHDAMYWYRQDPGQGLRLIYYSQIVNDFQKGDIAEGYSVSREKKESFPLTVTSAQKNPTAFYLCASSLSGTGFSDTQYFGPGTRLTVL.